This TCR beta chain stems from a study of cytomegalovirus exposure and HLA in healthy donors. Study observations and caveats: Rarity marked most TCR sequences, yet some public TCRs occurred in many donors. Roughly uniform depth of sequencing across donors was assumed in presence/absence analyses.

On this clone itself: The antigen is not known.

Trimming at V came to 2 bases and at J to 4 bases, leaving 7 bases not matched to a gene. Germline V gene sequence: CDR1 GTSNPN, CDR2 SVGIG (reference sequence). CDR3 length: 16 amino acids. Both 60 Vbeta primers and 13 Jbeta primers went into the PCR. Per the study methods: Later reanalysis found tens of millions of unique TCR beta chains, 9 million to 12 million of them shared. Assay used: immunoSEQ multiplex PCR; TCRdb lists only in-frame clones, some missing. The V and J calls and clone size are taken from that table; D and trimming were inferred from the DNA. The table includes under 150,000 clones, 80% detected once.

The TCR was taken from a male donor in good health and CMV-seronegative. V and J are TRBV30 and TRBJ2-1; 11 bases are a match to TRBD2. The sequencing input was PBMCs. In DNA form, the CDR3 reads TGTGCCTGGAGTCCCCTTGGGACTAGCGGATACAATGAGCAGTTCTTC. It specifies CAWSPLGTSGYNEQFF.